This T cell receptor (beta chain) was recorded in a study of cytomegalovirus exposure and HLA in healthy donors. This clone was detected a few times. Germline values: CDR1 SGDLS, CDR2 YYNGEE. J lost 4 bases, V lost 0 bases, and 6 bases had no gene match. This CDR3 contains 16 residues. Primers for the PCR totalled 60 Vbeta and 13 Jbeta. The method was immunoSEQ multiplex PCR; TCRdb's version includes in-frame clones alone and lacks a portion of them. The table lists roughly 180,000 clones, under 9.5% of them singletons, with over 1% in the top ten. The rearrangement uses TRBV9 and TRBJ2-3, with 9 bases identical to TRBD2. The source of this sequence is a woman aged 30 to 39 in good health and CMV-seropositive. The sequencing input was PBMCs. The CDR3 DNA sequence: TGTGCCAGCAGCGTAGGTGGGGCGGGAGGGTCAGATACGCAGTATTTT. Translating it yields CASSVGGAGGSDTQYF.